This TCR beta chain was sequenced in a study of shared clonotypes between healthy human individuals. Germline CDR1 MNHNS, CDR2 SASEGT. Trimming left V 2 bases short and J 5 bases short, with 9 bases between. The length of the CDR3 is 14 residues. Per sorted-subset replicate PCR, input was 150 to 250 ng DNA, representing around 30,000 T cell genomes. Method: immunoSEQ multiplex PCR; TCRdb's copy keeps in-frame clones and lacks some. The table has roughly 1.5 million clones, under 99% seen once. Researchers partitioned CD4+ cells into CD45RA+ naive and CD45RA-negative memory subsets. The J gene is TRBJ1-4, the V gene TRBV6-1; D is undetermined. Material for sequencing was naive CD4+ T cells sorted from blood. The subset here: CD45RA+ positively selected. This receptor was taken from a man between 25 and 39 years old in good health. Here the CDR3 reads CASSELGRNEKLFF. CDR3 in DNA: TGTGCCAGCAGTGAATTGGGTCGGAATGAAAAACTGTTTTTT.